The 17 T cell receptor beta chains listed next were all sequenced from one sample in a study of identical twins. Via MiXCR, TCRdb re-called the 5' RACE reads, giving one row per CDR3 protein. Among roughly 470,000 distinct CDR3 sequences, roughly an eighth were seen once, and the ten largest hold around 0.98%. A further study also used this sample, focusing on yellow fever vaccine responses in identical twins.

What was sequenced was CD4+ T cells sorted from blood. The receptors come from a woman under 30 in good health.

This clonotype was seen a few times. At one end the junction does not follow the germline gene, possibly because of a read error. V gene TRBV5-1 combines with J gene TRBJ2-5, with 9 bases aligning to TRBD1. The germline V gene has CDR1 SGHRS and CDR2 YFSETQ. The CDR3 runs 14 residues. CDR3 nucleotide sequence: TGTGCCAGCAGCTTCGGACAGGGGCAAGAGACCCAGTACTTC. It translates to CASSFGQGQETQYF.

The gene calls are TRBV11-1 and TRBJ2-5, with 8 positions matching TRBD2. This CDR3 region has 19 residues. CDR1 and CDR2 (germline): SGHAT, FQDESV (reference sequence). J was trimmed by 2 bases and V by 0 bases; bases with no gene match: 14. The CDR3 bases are TGTGCCAGCAGCTTAGCGGCGACGGCCCGGGGGGGGCCTCAAGAGACCCAGTACTTC. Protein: CASSLAATARGGPQETQYF.

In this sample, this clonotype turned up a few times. The CDR3 is CASSLVGGGGSYEQYF. DNA for the CDR3: TGTGCCAGCAGCTTAGTAGGAGGGGGCGGCTCCTACGAGCAGTACTTC. The chain carries TRBV7-2 and TRBJ2-7; weak D call: TRBD1 (7 bases). The V end lost 1 base, the J end lost 0 bases, and 13 bases lay between the germline ends. This CDR3 contains 16 residues. CDR1 and CDR2 (germline): SGHTA, FQGNSA.

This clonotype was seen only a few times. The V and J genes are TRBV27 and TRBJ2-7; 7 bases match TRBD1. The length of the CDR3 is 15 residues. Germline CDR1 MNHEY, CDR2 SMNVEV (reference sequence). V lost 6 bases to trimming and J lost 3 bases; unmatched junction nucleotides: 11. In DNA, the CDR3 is TGTGCCAGCAGGCCATCTACAGGGGCGCTCTACGAGCAGTACTTC. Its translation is CASRPSTGALYEQYF.

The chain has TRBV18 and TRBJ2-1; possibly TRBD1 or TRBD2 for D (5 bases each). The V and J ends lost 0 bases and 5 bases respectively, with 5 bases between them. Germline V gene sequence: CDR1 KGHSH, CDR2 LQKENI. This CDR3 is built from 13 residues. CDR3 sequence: CASSPPGHNEQFF. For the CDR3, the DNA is TGTGCCAGCTCACCACCGGGACACAATGAGCAGTTCTTC.

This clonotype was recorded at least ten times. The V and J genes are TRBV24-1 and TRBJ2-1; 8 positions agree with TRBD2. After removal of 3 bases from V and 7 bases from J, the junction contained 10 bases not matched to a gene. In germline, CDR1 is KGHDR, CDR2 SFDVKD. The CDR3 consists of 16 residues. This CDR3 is CATSDGLAGIYNEQFF. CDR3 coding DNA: TGTGCCACCAGTGATGGTTTAGCGGGAATATATAATGAGCAGTTCTTC.

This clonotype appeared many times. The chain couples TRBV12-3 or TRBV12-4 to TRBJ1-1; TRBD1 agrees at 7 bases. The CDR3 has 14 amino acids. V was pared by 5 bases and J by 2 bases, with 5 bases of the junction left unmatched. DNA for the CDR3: TGTGCCAGCAGTCCAAGACAGGGAAACACTGAAGCTTTCTTT. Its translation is CASSPRQGNTEAFF.

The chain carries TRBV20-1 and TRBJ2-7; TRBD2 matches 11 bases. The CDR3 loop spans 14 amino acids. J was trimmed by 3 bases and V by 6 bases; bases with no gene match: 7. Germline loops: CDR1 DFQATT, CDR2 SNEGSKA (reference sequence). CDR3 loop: CSASPGTSGYEQYF. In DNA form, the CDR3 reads TGCAGTGCCAGTCCCGGGACTAGCGGCTACGAGCAGTACTTC.

The CDR3 region has the DNA TGTGCCAGCAGTTACTCCGGGGTACTGAACACTGAAGCTTTCTTT. Its translation: CASSYSGVLNTEAFF. V is TRBV6-5 and J is TRBJ1-1; D is uncertain. The CDR3 consists of 15 residues. Looked up from germline, CDR1 is MNHEY and CDR2 is SVGAGI. V lost 0 bases to trimming and J lost 0 bases, with 8 bases between them.

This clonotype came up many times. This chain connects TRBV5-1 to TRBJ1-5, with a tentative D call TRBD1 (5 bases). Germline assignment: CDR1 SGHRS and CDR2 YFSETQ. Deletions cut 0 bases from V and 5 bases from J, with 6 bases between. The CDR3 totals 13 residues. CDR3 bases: TGCGCCAGCAGCTTGGGGGGGGATCAGCCCCAGCATTTT. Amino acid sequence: CASSLGGDQPQHF.

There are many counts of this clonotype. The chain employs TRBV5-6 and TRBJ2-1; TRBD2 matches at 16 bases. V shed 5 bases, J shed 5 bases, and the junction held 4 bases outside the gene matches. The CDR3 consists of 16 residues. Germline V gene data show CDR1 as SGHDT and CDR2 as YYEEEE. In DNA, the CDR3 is TGTGCCAGCAGACAGGGACTAGCGGGAGGGAACAATGAGCAGTTCTTC. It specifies CASRQGLAGGNNEQFF.

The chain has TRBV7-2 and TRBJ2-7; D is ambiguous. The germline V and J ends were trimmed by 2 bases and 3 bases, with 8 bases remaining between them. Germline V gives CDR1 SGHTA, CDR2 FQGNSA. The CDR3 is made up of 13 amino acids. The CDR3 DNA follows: TGTGCCAGCAGCTTACCGGATATCTACGAGCAGTACTTC. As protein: CASSLPDIYEQYF.

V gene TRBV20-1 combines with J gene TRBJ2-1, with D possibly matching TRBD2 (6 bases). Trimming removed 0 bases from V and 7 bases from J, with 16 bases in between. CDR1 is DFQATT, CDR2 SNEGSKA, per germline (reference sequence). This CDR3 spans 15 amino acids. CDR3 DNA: TGCAGTGCTAGAGATGGTCCCCCGGGGGTGAATGAGCAGTTCTTC. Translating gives CSARDGPPGVNEQFF.

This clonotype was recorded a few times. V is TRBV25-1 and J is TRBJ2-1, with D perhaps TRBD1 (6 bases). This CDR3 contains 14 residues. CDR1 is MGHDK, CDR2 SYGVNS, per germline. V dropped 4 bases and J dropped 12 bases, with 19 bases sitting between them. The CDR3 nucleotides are TGTGCCAGCAGTGGGACAGCTCAACAACGGGGGCAGTTCTTC. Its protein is CASSGTAQQRGQFF.

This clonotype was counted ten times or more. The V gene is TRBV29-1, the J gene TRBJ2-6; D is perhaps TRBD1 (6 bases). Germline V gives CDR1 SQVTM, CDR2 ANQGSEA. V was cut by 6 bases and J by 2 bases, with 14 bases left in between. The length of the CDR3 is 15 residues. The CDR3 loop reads CSVLGAGAGANVLTF. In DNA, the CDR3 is TGCAGCGTCCTGGGGGCAGGGGCTGGGGCCAACGTCCTGACTTTC.

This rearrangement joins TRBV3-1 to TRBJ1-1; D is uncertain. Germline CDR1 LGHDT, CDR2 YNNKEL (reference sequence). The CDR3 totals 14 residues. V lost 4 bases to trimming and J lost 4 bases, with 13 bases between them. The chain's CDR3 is CASSLRSGSTEAFF. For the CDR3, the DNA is TGTGCCAGCAGCCTTCGCTCAGGTTCCACTGAAGCTTTCTTT.

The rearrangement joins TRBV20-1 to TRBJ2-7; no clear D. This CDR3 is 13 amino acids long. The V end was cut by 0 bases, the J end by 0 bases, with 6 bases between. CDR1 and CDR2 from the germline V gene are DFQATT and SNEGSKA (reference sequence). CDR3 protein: CSARDGRSYEQYF. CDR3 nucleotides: TGCAGTGCTAGAGATGGGCGCTCCTACGAGCAGTACTTC.